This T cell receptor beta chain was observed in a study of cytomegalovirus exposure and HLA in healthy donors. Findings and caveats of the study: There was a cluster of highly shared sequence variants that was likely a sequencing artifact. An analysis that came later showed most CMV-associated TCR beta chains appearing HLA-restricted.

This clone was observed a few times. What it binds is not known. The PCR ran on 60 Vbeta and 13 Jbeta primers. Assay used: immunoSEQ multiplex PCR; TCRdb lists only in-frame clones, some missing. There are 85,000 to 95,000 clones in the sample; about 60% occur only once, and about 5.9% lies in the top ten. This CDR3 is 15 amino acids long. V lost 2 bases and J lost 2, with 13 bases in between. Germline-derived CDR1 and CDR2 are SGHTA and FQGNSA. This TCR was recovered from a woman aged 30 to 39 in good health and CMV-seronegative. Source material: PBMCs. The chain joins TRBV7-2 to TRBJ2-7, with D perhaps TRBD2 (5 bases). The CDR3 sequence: CASSLNRGLPYEQYF. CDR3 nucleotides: TGTGCCAGCAGCTTAAACCGCGGGCTTCCCTACGAGCAGTACTTC.